This T cell receptor (beta chain) was identified during a study of siplizumab effects on memory and regulatory T cells. The CDR3 length is 14 residues. Looked up from germline, CDR1 is SGHTA and CDR2 is FQGTGA. The V end lost 5 bases, the J end lost 2 bases, and 11 bases lay between the germline ends. Turning to this clone: Its target is unknown.

The assay was immunoSEQ multiplex PCR, and TCRdb's table has in-frame clones only and misses some. Of over 85,000 clones listed, over 85% are singletons. Overall study results and limits: Solely a minor proportion of alloreactive clones could be assigned to unstimulated subsets. Alloreactive CD4+ clones that could be mapped were on average approximately 69% Treg-derived with siplizumab, against about 25% in controls. It was not possible to assign a naive or memory phenotype to roughly 80-96% of proliferating CD4+ or CD8+ clones.

V usage is TRBV7-3 and J usage is TRBJ2-3; a possible D gene is TRBD1 (5 bases). The receptor comes from a human donor in good health. Sequencing was performed on CD4+ T cells sorted from blood. The CDR3 DNA sequence: TGTGCCAGCAGCCCTGGGGCCCTCACAGATACGCAGTATTTT. Protein product: CASSPGALTDTQYF.